This T cell receptor beta chain was recorded in a study of blood T cell repertoires in COVID-19. Looking at the study overall: Sources were T cells, B-cell-depleted T cells, or PBMCs; the material itself was cDNA or gDNA.

Original data processing: The authors estimated nucleated cell counts from reference gene primer amplification. Profiled with immunoSEQ multiplex PCR; TCRdb holds only in-frame clones, not every one. V and J calls and clone size follow that table, whereas D and trimming were derived from the DNA. This sample yields about 370,000 clones, of which more than 85% are seen a single time; around 0.86% belongs to the top ten. Which cohort a participant joined came from the clinical history participants gave. CDR1 is SGHTA, CDR2 FQGNSA, per germline. V was clipped by 8 bases and J by 0 bases; unmatched bases: 3. This CDR3 comprises 15 residues.

The chain has TRBV7-2 and TRBJ2-7, with TRBD2 identical over 14 bases. This TCR was sampled from a woman between 40 and 55 years old who had been exposed to COVID-19. Material for sequencing was PBMCs or T cells enriched from blood (not recorded which). CDR3 bases: TGTGCCAGCGGACTAGCGGGAGGAAGCTCCTACGAGCAGTACTTC. This sequence encodes CASGLAGGSSYEQYF.